The next 21 T cell receptor beta chains were all read from a single sample in a study of T cell repertoires in cytomegalovirus infection. TCRdb re-called the reads through MiXCR, storing one row per CDR3 protein. The sample yields 900,000 to 950,000 distinct CDR3 sequences, approximately 30% seen once. These receptors have no known antigen. The material was cultured CD8+ T cells from PBMCs, obtained from culture after CMV antigen stimulation. These receptors all come from a human donor in good health (CMV status not recorded). Some clones in this sample may be carry-over from other donors' samples.

This chain connects TRBV7-1 to TRBJ1-2; 7 positions match TRBD1. TRBV7-1 is treated as an ORF (open reading frame) with a function not yet certain. V lost 7 bases, J lost 1 base, and 12 bases stayed unmatched. The CDR3 totals 16 residues. The CDR3: CASTPDRVSFNYGYTF. CDR3 sequence (DNA): TGTGCCAGCACCCCCGACAGGGTTTCGTTTAACTATGGCTACACCTTC.

The chain employs TRBV4-3 and TRBJ2-1; TRBD1 might be the D (6 bases). The CDR3 totals 14 residues. The V gene's germline CDR1 is LGHNA and CDR2 YSLEER. Trimming took 3 bases from V and 7 from J, leaving 13 bases between them. In nucleotides, the CDR3 is TGCGCCAGCAGCCACTCAGGGGTAACTAATGAGCAGTTCTTC. This translates into CASSHSGVTNEQFF.

The rearrangement links TRBV7-9 to TRBJ2-2, with 8 bases aligning to TRBD2. This CDR3 spans 16 amino acids. Trimming took 7 bases from V and 0 from J; bases not matched to a gene: 7. CDR1 and CDR2 (germline): SEHNR, FQNEAQ (reference sequence). The CDR3 sequence: CASTNGGGTNTGELFF. The CDR3 nucleotides are TGTGCCAGCACCAACGGGGGGGGCACGAACACCGGGGAGCTGTTTTTT.

With regard to this clonotype: A much larger clone differs by one base, so this may be a read error. V and J are TRBV7-6 and TRBJ2-1; 9 nucleotides match TRBD1. The germline V gene has CDR1 SGHVS and CDR2 FNYEAQ. The CDR3 loop spans 14 amino acids. CDR3 protein: CVSSPGQGGNEQFF. CDR3 bases: TGTGTCAGCAGCCCGGGACAGGGAGGCAATGAGCAGTTCTTC.

This chain uses TRBV12-3 or TRBV12-4 with TRBJ2-7, with unresolved D. Trimming stripped 4 bases from V and 7 bases from J, with 11 bases between. This CDR3 region has 12 residues. The CDR3 DNA sequence: TGTGCCAGCAGTTCAGGACGCATGGAGCAGTACTTC. This codes for CASSSGRMEQYF.

This clonotype was seen only a few times. The chain is built from TRBV27 and TRBJ2-1; D might be TRBD2 (6 bases). Germline lookup yields CDR1 MNHEY and CDR2 SMNVEV (reference sequence). Between the trimmed V and J ends, which lost 5 bases and 6 bases, there was a span of 20 bases. The CDR3 length is 16 residues. Here the CDR3 reads CASSKRDWRGSNEQFF. The CDR3 DNA follows: TGTGCCAGCAGTAAACGGGACTGGCGGGGTTCCAATGAGCAGTTCTTC.

The chain uses TRBV6-1 and TRBJ1-6; 7 bases are shared with TRBD1. CDR1 is MNHNS, CDR2 SASEGT, per germline. This CDR3 comprises 14 residues. The junction had 6 bases not matched to a gene; V was cut back by 7 bases and J by 6 bases. The CDR3 is CASNQGGSNSPLHF. The CDR3 DNA is TGTGCCAGCAACCAGGGGGGGAGTAATTCACCCCTCCACTTT.

Points on this clonotype: Given a much more abundant clone one base away, this may be a read error. V and J are TRBV7-2 and TRBJ2-3; 12 bases are a match to TRBD2. V shed 5 bases, J shed 6 bases, and the junction held 12 bases outside the gene matches. This CDR3 contains 17 residues. Germline assignment: CDR1 SGHTA and CDR2 FQGNSA. CDR3 sequence reads: CTSSATSGGIEGDTQYF. The CDR3 nucleotides are TGTACCAGCAGCGCCACTAGCGGGGGGATTGAAGGGGATACGCAGTATTTT.

This clonotype has only a few counts. The gene calls are TRBV12-3 or TRBV12-4 and TRBJ2-5; D unclear. This CDR3 is 12 amino acids long. The germline V and J ends were trimmed by 1 base and 5 bases, with 5 bases remaining between them. The chain's CDR3 is CASSLDVETQYF. The CDR3 DNA follows: TGTGCCAGCAGTTTAGACGTCGAGACCCAGTACTTC.

This clonotype has ten or more counts. This chain's CDR3 is CAISRGGGHNEQFF. The CDR3 nucleotides read TGTGCCATCTCCAGGGGAGGGGGTCACAATGAGCAGTTCTTC. This chain uses TRBV24-1 with TRBJ2-1, with D possibly being TRBD2 (7 bases). V was pared by 11 bases and J by 5 bases, with 18 bases between. This CDR3 has 14 residues. The germline CDR1 and CDR2 sequences are KGHDR and SFDVKD.

This chain connects TRBV10-3 to TRBJ2-1; the D gene is possibly TRBD2 (5 bases). CDR1 is ENHRY and CDR2 is SYGVKD in the germline V gene. The CDR3 covers 14 residues. V lost 4 bases to trimming and J lost 3 bases, with 10 bases between them. CDR3 sequence: CAISGNGGYNEQFF. CDR3 coding DNA: TGTGCCATCAGTGGGAATGGAGGCTACAATGAGCAGTTCTTC.

J is TRBJ1-1 and V is TRBV4-3; D remains unclear. Germline CDR1 is LGHNA and CDR2 is YSLEER. V was shortened by 1 base and J by 8 bases, with 11 bases between the two germline ends. CDR3 size: 13 residues. The CDR3 protein is CASSQGGPREAFF. Here the CDR3 DNA reads TGCGCCAGCAGCCAAGGCGGGCCGCGGGAAGCTTTCTTT.

The rearrangement links TRBV6-4 to TRBJ2-1, with D maybe TRBD2 (6 bases). V lost 0 bases and J lost 10, with 10 bases in between. From germline, CDR1 is MRHNA and CDR2 SNTAGT. The CDR3 contains 13 residues. The DNA for the CDR3 is TGTGCCAGCAGTGACTCGGCGGGGCAGGAGCAGTTCTTC. This translates into CASSDSAGQEQFF.

The chain employs TRBV2 and TRBJ2-7, with 8 nucleotides matching TRBD1. V was clipped by 5 bases and J by 4 bases; unmatched bases: 7. The CDR3 totals 14 residues. Germline CDR1 is SNHLY and CDR2 is FYNNEI. This CDR3 is CASSRTGYGYEQYV. The CDR3, as DNA: TGTGCCAGCAGTCGGACAGGGTACGGGTACGAGCAGTACGTC.

In this sample, this clonotype turned up a few times. This chain connects TRBV6-5 to TRBJ1-1, with D perhaps TRBD1 (6 bases). The CDR3 extends over 18 amino acids. Trimming took off 5 bases at V and 0 bases at J, with 22 bases between the two ends. Per germline, CDR1 MNHEY and CDR2 SVGAGI. For the CDR3, the DNA is TGTGCCAGCAGTGGAGAAACAGGGAGGGGCTATTTGAACACTGAAGCTTTCTTT. This encodes CASSGETGRGYLNTEAFF.

The chain carries TRBV7-3 and TRBJ2-7, with TRBD1 matching 9 bases. The V segment lost 0 bases and the J segment 5 bases; nucleotides outside the gene matches: 5. Germline V CDR1 and CDR2: SGHTA, FQGTGA. This CDR3 is 15 amino acids long. The CDR3 here is CASSLTDRGWNEQYF. In nucleotides, the CDR3 is TGTGCCAGCAGCTTAACGGACAGGGGTTGGAACGAGCAGTACTTC.

Concerning this clonotype: Lacking the conserved final phenylalanine or tryptophan, this CDR3 likely reflects a read error. This chain joins TRBV4-1 and TRBJ2-1, with a possible D match to TRBD1 (6 bases). Germline lookup yields CDR1 MGHRA and CDR2 YSYEKL. The CDR3 has 13 amino acids. The CDR3 nucleotides are TGTGCCAGCAGCCAAGGGGGTTACAATGAGCAGTTCATC. Amino acid sequence: CASSQGGYNEQFI.

Concerning this clonotype itself: This is likely a read error, given that the CDR3 carries no conserved phenylalanine or tryptophan at its end. Because the CDR3's place on the DNA is in doubt, the DNA is left out and the CDR3 is given as listed by TCRdb. This chain uses TRBV5-1 with TRBJ2-3. The CDR3 sequence runs 11 residues, both termini included. Germline V lookup: CDR1 SGHRS, CDR2 YFSETQ. The CDR3 sequence: CASSVVHGRHV.

This clonotype was observed a few times. The chain employs TRBV6-2 or TRBV6-3 and TRBJ2-7; the match to TRBD1 covers 8 bases. Germline values: CDR1 MNHEY, CDR2 SVGEGT. V trimming: 5 bases; J trimming: 3 bases; junction bases outside the gene matches: 12. The CDR3 runs 16 residues. The CDR3 bases are TGTGCCAGCAGTACCCCCCCAGGACAGGGTGACTACGAGCAGTACTTC. Amino acids: CASSTPPGQGDYEQYF.

In its sample, this clonotype was seen many times. This chain links TRBV7-2 with TRBJ2-5; 10 positions match TRBD2. Germline V gives CDR1 SGHTA, CDR2 FQGNSA. J lost 4 bases, V lost 1 base, and 6 bases had no gene match. The CDR3 runs 16 residues. The DNA of the CDR3 is TGTGCCAGCAGCTTAGACCAGCGGGGGGGCCGAGAGACCCAGTACTTC. It encodes CASSLDQRGGRETQYF.

This clonotype was found a few times. The chain employs TRBV28 and TRBJ1-6; D gene unclear. Trimming cost V 10 bases and J 0 bases, with 13 bases left between them. This CDR3 has 15 residues. CDR1 is MDHEN and CDR2 is SYDVKM in the germline V gene. CDR3 in amino acids: CATGPLISYNSPLHF. As DNA, the CDR3 is TGTGCCACAGGTCCTCTGATCTCCTATAATTCACCCCTCCACTTT.